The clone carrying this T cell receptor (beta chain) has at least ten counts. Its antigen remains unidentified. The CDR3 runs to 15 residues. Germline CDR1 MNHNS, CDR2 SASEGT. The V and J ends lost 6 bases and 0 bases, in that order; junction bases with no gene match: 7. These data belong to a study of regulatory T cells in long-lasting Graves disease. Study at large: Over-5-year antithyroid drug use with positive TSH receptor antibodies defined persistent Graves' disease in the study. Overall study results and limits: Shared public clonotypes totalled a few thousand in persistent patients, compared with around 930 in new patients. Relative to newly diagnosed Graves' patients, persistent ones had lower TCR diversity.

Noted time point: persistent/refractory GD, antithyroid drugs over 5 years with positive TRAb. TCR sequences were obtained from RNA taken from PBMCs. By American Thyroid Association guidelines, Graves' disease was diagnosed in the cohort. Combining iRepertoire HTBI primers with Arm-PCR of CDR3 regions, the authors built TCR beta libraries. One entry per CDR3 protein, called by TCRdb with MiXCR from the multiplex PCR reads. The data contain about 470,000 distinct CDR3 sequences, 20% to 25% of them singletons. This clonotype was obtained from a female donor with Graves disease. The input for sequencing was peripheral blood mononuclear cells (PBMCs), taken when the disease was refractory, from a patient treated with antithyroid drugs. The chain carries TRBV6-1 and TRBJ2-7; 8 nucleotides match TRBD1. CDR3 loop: CASSSDRDSSYEQYF. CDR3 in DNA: TGTGCCAGCAGCTCGGACAGGGATAGCTCCTACGAGCAGTACTTC.